The 8 T cell receptor beta chains listed next were all sequenced from one sample in a study of T cells after posttransplantation cyclophosphamide. The method was immunoSEQ multiplex PCR; TCRdb's version includes in-frame clones alone and lacks a portion of them. The table records tens of thousands of clones, approximately 92% of them present only once. The sequenced sample consisted of PBMCs. Receptor source: a woman between 25 and 40 years old in good health and a related stem cell transplant donor.

This clone appeared a single time. The chain joins TRBV4-1 to TRBJ1-1, with 9 bases that match TRBD1. The CDR3 has 15 amino acids. J was trimmed by 2 bases and V by 1 base; bases with no gene match: 2. In germline, CDR1 is MGHRA, CDR2 YSYEKL. CDR3 bases: TGCGCCAGCAGCCAAGTTACAGGGGGCAACACTGAAGCTTTCTTT. It yields the protein CASSQVTGGNTEAFF.

The gene calls are TRBV29-1 and TRBJ1-2, with 9 bases identical to TRBD1. CDR3 length: 14 residues. Germline values: CDR1 SQVTM, CDR2 ANQGSEA. V lost 4 bases and J lost 4; bases outside the gene matches: 7. The DNA of the CDR3 is TGCAGCGTTGGGGAACAGGGGGCCAGCTATGGCTACACCTTC. Its protein product is CSVGEQGASYGYTF.

This chain connects TRBV9 to TRBJ1-6, with TRBD1 matching 8 bases. CDR3 length: 16 residues. Per germline, CDR1 SGDLS and CDR2 YYNGEE. V was pared by 4 bases and J by 10 bases, with 13 bases of the junction left unmatched. For the CDR3, the DNA is TGTGCCAGCAGCACATCAACAGGGGGTGCTAACTCACCCCTCCACTTT. This translates into CASSTSTGGANSPLHF.

The count of this clone is one. One junction end does not reproduce the germline sequence, and a read error may be involved. This chain joins TRBV2 and TRBJ2-7; D perhaps matches TRBD1 (6 bases). The CDR3 totals 15 residues. Germline V gene lookup returns CDR1 SNHLY and CDR2 FYNNEI. The CDR3 DNA reads TGTGCCAGCAGTGAATATCCCAGGGGATCCTACGAGCAGTGCTTC. Translation gives CASSEYPRGSYEQCF.

V is TRBV30 and J is TRBJ2-7, with D tentatively TRBD2 (7 bases). Per germline, CDR1 GTSNPN and CDR2 SVGIG (reference sequence). The CDR3 is 14 residues long. The germline V and J ends were trimmed by 1 base and 3 bases, with 13 bases remaining between them. The CDR3 DNA follows: TGTGCCTGGAGTGGGACGGGGGGACACTACGAGCAGTACTTC. Protein product: CAWSGTGGHYEQYF.

About this clone: The conserved final phenylalanine or tryptophan is absent from the CDR3, which likely points to a read error. The rearrangement joins TRBV18 to TRBJ1-1, with TRBD1 identical over 7 bases. Trimming cost V 3 bases and J 3 bases; bases outside gene matches: 1. The CDR3 spans 13 residues. CDR1 is KGHSH, CDR2 LQKENI, per germline. The CDR3 nucleotides read TGTGCCAGCTCACCCGGGACAGACACTGAAGCTTTCTCT. This codes for CASSPGTDTEAFS.

The genes are TRBV9 and TRBJ2-1; 7 bases line up with TRBD1. V was clipped by 4 bases and J by 4 bases; unmatched bases: 8. The CDR3 is 15 amino acids. Looked up from germline, CDR1 is SGDLS and CDR2 is YYNGEE. The CDR3 bases are TGTGCCAGCAGCACCCAGACAGGGATATACAATGAGCAGTTCTTC. It specifies CASSTQTGIYNEQFF.

The CDR3 protein is CASRPLGRRRDYGYTF. CDR3 nucleotides: TGTGCCAGCAGACCCCTCGGGCGGCGGCGGGACTATGGCTACACCTTC. The chain carries TRBV2 and TRBJ1-2; D gene uncertain. There are 16 residues in the CDR3. Germline CDR1 is SNHLY and CDR2 is FYNNEI. V was shortened by 6 bases and J by 3 bases, with 20 bases between the two germline ends.